Presented here are 15 T cell receptor beta chains from one specimen sequenced in a study of cytomegalovirus exposure and HLA in healthy donors. Both 60 Vbeta primers and 13 Jbeta primers went into the PCR. Clones were read by immunoSEQ multiplex PCR, and TCRdb kept only the in-frame ones, dropping some. The data show approximately 69,000 clones, with approximately 74% seen just once and about a fifth held by the top ten. Sequenced material: PBMCs. These TCRs come from a woman between 25 and 40 years old in good health and CMV-seropositive.

V and J are TRBV25-1 and TRBJ2-3; D unclear. Trimming shortened V by 4 bases and J by 2 bases, and 4 bases separated the two germline ends. The CDR3 contains 12 residues. Germline-derived CDR1 and CDR2 are MGHDK and SYGVNS. The CDR3 here is CASSGLTDTQYF. Here the CDR3 DNA reads TGTGCCAGCAGTGGACTCACAGATACGCAGTATTTT.

This clone came up a few times. V gene TRBV10-2 combines with J gene TRBJ2-5; 9 bases line up with TRBD2. Per germline, CDR1 WSHSY and CDR2 SAAADI. The V segment lost 2 bases and the J segment 1 base; nucleotides outside the gene matches: 2. The CDR3 is 15 amino acids. The CDR3 sequence is CASSELAGSQETQYF. The DNA for the CDR3 is TGCGCCAGCAGTGAGCTAGCGGGATCCCAAGAGACCCAGTACTTC.

The V gene is TRBV11-2, the J gene TRBJ2-7, with TRBD1 matching 9 bases. V was clipped by 5 bases and J by 3 bases; unmatched bases: 5. The germline V gene has CDR1 SGHAT and CDR2 FQNNGV. The CDR3 covers 14 residues. The CDR3 coding sequence is TGTGCCAGCAGCCTCCGGGACAGGGACTACGAGCAGTACTTC. This gives the protein CASSLRDRDYEQYF.

This sequence joins TRBV25-1 and TRBJ2-3, with D unresolved. This CDR3 is built from 13 residues. In germline, CDR1 is MGHDK, CDR2 SYGVNS. Deletions cut 2 bases from V and 2 bases from J, with 5 bases between. CDR3 sequence reads: CASSEQITDTQYF. Written as DNA, the CDR3 is TGTGCCAGCAGTGAACAAATCACAGATACGCAGTATTTT.

This chain joins TRBV6-4 and TRBJ2-7; 7 nucleotides line up with TRBD2. The CDR3 has 13 amino acids. V was clipped by 6 bases and J by 2 bases; unmatched bases: 4. CDR1 is MRHNA, CDR2 SNTAGT, per germline. CDR3 amino acids: CASRLAVAYEQYF. CDR3 nucleotides: TGTGCCAGCAGGCTAGCGGTCGCCTACGAGCAGTACTTC.

The genes are TRBV4-1 and TRBJ1-5, with D possibly TRBD1 on 6 matching bases. Germline V gene lookup returns CDR1 MGHRA and CDR2 YSYEKL. V was clipped by 3 bases and J by 1 base, with 13 bases between them. The CDR3 spans 16 residues. The DNA of the CDR3 is TGCGCCAGCAGCCATGTTTCAGGGGTAAGCAATCAGCCCCAGCATTTT. Translation gives CASSHVSGVSNQPQHF.

V is TRBV27 and J is TRBJ1-1, with TRBD1 matching 9 bases. This CDR3 comprises 14 residues. J gave up 5 bases and V 3 bases, and 4 bases lay outside the gene matches. CDR1 is MNHEY, CDR2 SMNVEV, per germline (reference sequence). CDR3 DNA: TGTGCCAGCAGTTTTGACAGGGGGGGGACTGAAGCTTTCTTT. Protein product: CASSFDRGGTEAFF.

The chain links TRBV7-9 to TRBJ1-1; D is uncertain. The CDR3 has 13 residues. Germline loops: CDR1 SEHNR, CDR2 FQNEAQ (reference sequence). Trimming pared 5 bases from V and 2 bases from J, leaving 9 bases between. The CDR3 loop reads CASSLGANTEAFF. The DNA of the CDR3 is TGTGCCAGCAGCCTGGGAGCCAACACTGAAGCTTTCTTT.

The chain recombines TRBV30 with TRBJ2-4; the D is unclear. This CDR3 is 11 amino acids long. Trimming took 7 bases from V and 5 from J, leaving 9 bases between them. Looked up from germline, CDR1 is GTSNPN and CDR2 is SVGIG (reference sequence). The DNA of the CDR3 is TGTGCCTTGACTCCGGAAAACATTCAGTACTTC. It yields the protein CALTPENIQYF. Complete variable domain (other parts from reference TRBV30 and TRBJ2-4): SQTIHQWPATLVQPVGSPLSLECTVEGTSNPNLYWYRQAAGRGLQLLFYSVGIGQISSEVPQNLSASRPQDRQFILSSKKLLLSDSGFYLCALTPENIQYFGAGTRLSVL.

This clone occurred a few times. CDR3 bases: TGTGCCAGCAGCCTCCGGGACAGGCTTTACGAGCAGTACTTC. It is translated as CASSLRDRLYEQYF. The V gene is TRBV11-2, the J gene TRBJ2-7; 8 nucleotides match TRBD1. CDR1 and CDR2 from the germline V gene are SGHAT and FQNNGV. CDR3 size: 14 residues. Losses at the gene ends were 5 bases for V and 4 bases for J; bases not matched to a gene: 7.

In nucleotides, the CDR3 is TGCGCCAGCAGCCAACGTACAGGAACGAACACCGGGGAGCTGTTTTTT. Protein: CASSQRTGTNTGELFF. This rearrangement joins TRBV4-1 to TRBJ2-2; a possible D gene is TRBD1 (5 bases). The CDR3 consists of 16 residues. Germline-derived CDR1 and CDR2 are MGHRA and YSYEKL. V lost 2 bases and J 0 bases, leaving 10 bases between the germline ends.

The rearrangement uses TRBV30 and TRBJ1-5; 9 nucleotides agree with TRBD1. The CDR3 spans 21 residues. The V segment lost 2 bases and the J segment 0 bases; nucleotides outside the gene matches: 20. CDR1 is GTSNPN and CDR2 is SVGIG in the germline V gene (reference sequence). CDR3 region: CAWSKRGRQGVGSNSNQPQHF. The DNA for the CDR3 is TGTGCCTGGAGTAAAAGGGGGAGACAGGGGGTCGGGAGTAATAGCAATCAGCCCCAGCATTTT.

The chain is built from TRBV10-1 and TRBJ1-1; the D gene is possibly TRBD1 (6 bases). CDR3 length: 13 residues. Deletions cut 6 bases from V and 3 bases from J, with 11 bases between. Germline CDR1 is WNHNN and CDR2 is SYGVQD (reference sequence). CDR3 nucleotide sequence: TGCGCCAGCAGAACAGGGCGGGACACTGAAGCTTTCTTT. Translated, it gives CASRTGRDTEAFF.

The gene calls are TRBV28 and TRBJ2-2, with 10 positions matching TRBD1. The CDR3 has 16 residues. Germline CDR1 is MDHEN and CDR2 is SYDVKM. The V segment lost 2 bases and the J segment 5 bases; nucleotides outside the gene matches: 5. The CDR3 loop reads CASSLGTGERTGELFF. The DNA for the CDR3 is TGTGCCAGCAGTTTAGGGACAGGGGAGAGGACCGGGGAGCTGTTTTTT.

The chain employs TRBV4-3 and TRBJ2-7; 9 bases are a match to TRBD2. The CDR3 spans 16 residues. The germline V gene has CDR1 LGHNA and CDR2 YSLEER. V lost 0 bases, J lost 0 bases, and 3 bases stayed unmatched. As DNA, the CDR3 is TGCGCCAGCAGCCAAGATGCAGCGGGAGGCTCCTACGAGCAGTACTTC. Translating it yields CASSQDAAGGSYEQYF.